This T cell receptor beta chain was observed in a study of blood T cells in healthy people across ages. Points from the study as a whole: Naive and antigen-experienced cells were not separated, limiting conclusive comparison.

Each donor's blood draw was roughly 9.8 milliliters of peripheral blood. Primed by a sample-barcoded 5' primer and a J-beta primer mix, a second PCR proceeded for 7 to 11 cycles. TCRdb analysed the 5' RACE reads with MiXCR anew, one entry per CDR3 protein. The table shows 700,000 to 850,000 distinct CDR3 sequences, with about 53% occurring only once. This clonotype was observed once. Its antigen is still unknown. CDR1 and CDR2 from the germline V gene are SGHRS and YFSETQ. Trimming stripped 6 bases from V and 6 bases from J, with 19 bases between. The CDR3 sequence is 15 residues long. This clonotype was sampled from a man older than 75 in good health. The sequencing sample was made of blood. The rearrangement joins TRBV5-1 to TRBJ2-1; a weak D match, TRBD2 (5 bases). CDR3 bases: TGCGCCAGCACCCCCGGAGGATGGGGTGGCAATGAGCAGTTCTTC. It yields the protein CASTPGGWGGNEQFF.